One sample yielded the 27 T cell receptor beta chains listed below, sequenced in a study of blood T cell repertoires in COVID-19. TCRdb's copy holds only in-frame clones and misses some; the assay was immunoSEQ multiplex PCR. The sample includes hundreds of thousands of clones, 65% to 90% of them seen just once. The sequenced sample was PBMCs or T cells enriched from blood (not recorded which). These receptors all stem from a woman aged 45-59 years with acute COVID-19.

The chain recombines TRBV5-1 with TRBJ1-2; D call uncertain. Trimming stripped 1 base from V and 7 bases from J, with 11 bases between. Germline values: CDR1 SGHRS, CDR2 YFSETQ. The CDR3 spans 13 residues. The CDR3 nucleotides are TGCGCCAGCAGCTTGTGGGCAGTTGGTGGCTACACCTTC. It encodes CASSLWAVGGYTF.

J is TRBJ1-2 and V is TRBV14; tentatively, D is TRBD1 (5 bases). In germline, CDR1 is SGHDN, CDR2 FVKESK. CDR3 size: 12 residues. V dropped 1 base and J dropped 9 bases, with 9 bases sitting between them. CDR3 in DNA: TGTGCCAGCAGCCAAGTGGGGACTCGCTACACCTTC. Amino acids: CASSQVGTRYTF.

This clone was counted between two and nine times. The chain couples TRBV18 to TRBJ1-1; D gene ambiguous. The germline V gene has CDR1 KGHSH and CDR2 LQKENI. Trimming shortened V by 0 bases and J by 7 bases, and 12 bases separated the two germline ends. The CDR3 length is 14 residues. In nucleotides, the CDR3 is TGTGCCAGCTCACCACCCGGGCTCGGGAATGAAGCTTTCTTT. Its protein product is CASSPPGLGNEAFF.

This chain uses TRBV5-4 with TRBJ2-7, with D possibly matching TRBD2 (6 bases). V was shortened by 5 bases and J by 5 bases, with 8 bases between the two germline ends. Germline values: CDR1 SGHNT, CDR2 YYREEE (reference sequence). This CDR3 spans 11 amino acids. CDR3 nucleotides: TGTGCCAGCAGGGGACTTAACGAGCAGTACTTC. Translation gives CASRGLNEQYF.

V is TRBV9 and J is TRBJ1-1; no definite D call. V was pared by 1 base and J by 0 bases, with 4 bases between. This CDR3 is built from 13 residues. Germline CDR1 and CDR2: SGDLS and YYNGEE. The DNA for the CDR3 is TGTGCCAGCAGCGTACCCGTGAACACTGAAGCTTTCTTT. As protein: CASSVPVNTEAFF.

V and J are TRBV7-9 and TRBJ2-5, with a weak D call TRBD1 (6 bases). V lost 4 bases and J 5 bases, leaving 8 bases between the germline ends. Germline CDR1 reads SEHNR; CDR2 reads FQNEAQ (reference sequence). The CDR3 extends over 12 amino acids. CDR3 bases: TGTGCCAGCAGCTCCAGGGGTGAGACCCAGTACTTC. Its protein product is CASSSRGETQYF.

This rearrangement joins TRBV6-5 to TRBJ1-1, with D unresolved. The CDR3 runs to 14 residues. CDR1 is MNHEY, CDR2 SVGAGI, per germline. The V end was cut by 6 bases, the J end by 0 bases, with 11 bases between. CDR3 loop: CASRRMTMNTEAFF. The CDR3 bases are TGTGCCAGCAGGAGGATGACCATGAACACTGAAGCTTTCTTT.

This rearrangement joins TRBV18 to TRBJ1-4; no clear D. Germline CDR1 and CDR2: KGHSH and LQKENI. Trimming cost V 4 bases and J 8 bases, with 11 bases left between them. The length of the CDR3 is 13 residues. The CDR3 DNA follows: TGTGCCAGCTCACTTCGCGGTTCCGAAAAACTGTTTTTT. Residues: CASSLRGSEKLFF.

The chain has TRBV6-1 and TRBJ2-3; D gene uncertain. V was shortened by 4 bases and J by 1 base, with 15 bases between the two germline ends. The CDR3 runs to 16 residues. CDR1 and CDR2 (germline): MNHNS, SASEGT. DNA of the CDR3: TGTGCCAGCAGTGGATCCTCTCTCGGAGGCACAGATACGCAGTATTTT. Its protein is CASSGSSLGGTDTQYF.

V gene TRBV6-5 combines with J gene TRBJ1-1, with D perhaps matching TRBD1 (6 bases). Germline V gives CDR1 MNHEY, CDR2 SVGAGI. The CDR3 has 15 residues. V lost 2 bases and J 2 bases, leaving 12 bases between the germline ends. CDR3 residues: CASSYAGGGNTEAFF. DNA of the CDR3: TGTGCCAGCAGTTACGCGGGCGGGGGCAACACTGAAGCTTTCTTT.

The chain recombines TRBV15 with TRBJ2-7, with TRBD1 matching over 7 bases. V lost 2 bases and J lost 6; bases outside the gene matches: 7. This CDR3 region has 14 residues. Germline V CDR1 and CDR2: LNHNV, YYDKDF (reference sequence). The CDR3 spells CATSRTRGFGEQYF. CDR3 in DNA: TGTGCCACCAGCAGAACCAGGGGGTTCGGCGAGCAGTACTTC.

This clone was seen once. The V and J genes are TRBV7-2 and TRBJ1-4, with D uncertain. Deletions cut 4 bases from V and 4 bases from J, with 7 bases between. Germline V gene sequence: CDR1 SGHTA, CDR2 FQGNSA. This CDR3 comprises 13 residues. The CDR3 nucleotides are TGTGCCAGCAGCTCCAGTCTTAATGAAAAACTGTTTTTT. Amino acids: CASSSSLNEKLFF.

The chain couples TRBV2 to TRBJ2-5; TRBD2 matches 8 bases. CDR1 and CDR2 from the germline V gene are SNHLY and FYNNEI. CDR3 length equals 15 residues. The J segment lost 5 bases and the V segment lost 4 bases, leaving 9 bases of the junction unmatched. CDR3 sequence (DNA): TGTGCCAGCAGTGGGCGGGGGGAGATCTCGGAGACCCAGTACTTC. As protein: CASSGRGEISETQYF.

This clone showed up just once. This chain uses TRBV30 with TRBJ1-4, with 8 nucleotides matching TRBD1. The germline gives CDR1 GTSNPN, CDR2 SVGIG (reference sequence). V was pared by 6 bases and J by 8 bases, with 8 bases of the junction left unmatched. The CDR3 loop spans 13 amino acids. CDR3 protein: CACPGQGVEKLFF. CDR3 nucleotide sequence: TGTGCCTGCCCCGGACAGGGCGTCGAAAAACTGTTTTTT. Full variable domain (remainder filled in from reference TRBV30 and TRBJ1-4): SQTIHQWPATLVQPVGSPLSLECTVEGTSNPNLYWYRQAAGRGLQLLFYSVGIGQISSEVPQNLSASRPQDRQFILSSKKLLLSDSGFYLCACPGQGVEKLFFGSGTQLSVL.

This clone was observed many times. V is TRBV2 and J is TRBJ1-5; D might be TRBD1 (6 bases). Germline V gene lookup returns CDR1 SNHLY and CDR2 FYNNEI. The CDR3 is 15 amino acids. Trimming took 3 bases from V and 2 from J, leaving 11 bases between them. CDR3 sequence: CASSDNRVGNQPQHF. DNA for the CDR3: TGTGCCAGCAGTGATAACAGGGTCGGCAATCAGCCCCAGCATTTT.

This sequence joins TRBV5-1 and TRBJ1-2; D is perhaps TRBD1 (6 bases). Trimming left V 3 bases short and J 4 bases short, with 10 bases between. Germline V gene sequence: CDR1 SGHRS, CDR2 YFSETQ. The CDR3 has 13 amino acids. The CDR3 sequence: CASSSTGSYGYTF. The CDR3 DNA sequence: TGCGCCAGCAGCTCAACAGGGTCCTATGGCTACACCTTC.

This chain connects TRBV6-5 to TRBJ2-1; TRBD2 is a possible D gene (6 bases). From germline, CDR1 is MNHEY and CDR2 SVGAGI. With 7 bases removed from V and 10 bases from J, the gap between germline ends came to 11 bases. The CDR3 contains 11 residues. The CDR3, as DNA: TGTGCCAGCACCCAAGGGAGGGAGCAGTTCTTC. This encodes CASTQGREQFF.

V usage is TRBV5-6 and J usage is TRBJ2-1; 8 bases agree with TRBD1. CDR1 SGHDT and CDR2 YYEEEE come from the germline V gene. There are 16 residues in the CDR3. The V and J ends lost 2 bases and 5 bases, in that order; junction bases with no gene match: 9. This CDR3 reads CASSFWTGLTHNEQFF. CDR3 DNA sequence: TGTGCCAGCAGCTTCTGGACAGGGCTGACGCACAATGAGCAGTTCTTC. Complete variable domain (other parts from reference TRBV5-6 and TRBJ2-1): DAGVTQSPTHLIKTRGQQVTLRCSPKSGHDTVSWYQQALGQGPQFIFQYYEEEERQRGNFPDRFSGHQFPNYSSELNVNALLLGDSALYLCASSFWTGLTHNEQFFGPGTRLTVL.

This sequence joins TRBV7-7 and TRBJ2-3; TRBD2 is a possible D gene (5 bases). Germline loops: CDR1 SSHAT, CDR2 FNYEAQ (reference sequence). The CDR3 has 14 residues. V lost 2 bases and J 1 base, leaving 7 bases between the germline ends. The CDR3 nucleotides are TGTGCCAGCAGCTTATACGGGGGCACAGATACGCAGTATTTT. It is translated as CASSLYGGTDTQYF.

The chain has TRBV7-2 and TRBJ1-1; 11 bases are shared with TRBD1. The CDR3 runs to 16 residues. The germline V gene encodes CDR1 SGHTA and CDR2 FQGNSA. Unmatched junction bases numbered 11, after V lost 7 bases and J lost 4 bases. CDR3 DNA: TGTGCCAGCAACCCCCGTGGGACAGGGGGGGGCACTGAAGCTTTCTTT. It codes for CASNPRGTGGGTEAFF.

About this clone: In the same sample, other DNA sequences code for this CDR3. The chain carries TRBV10-3 and TRBJ1-2; no reliable D call. CDR1 is ENHRY and CDR2 is SYGVKD in the germline V gene. V lost 3 bases and J 2 bases, leaving 7 bases between the germline ends. This CDR3 region has 13 residues. As DNA, the CDR3 is TGTGCCATCAGTGAAACACTAAACTATGGCTACACCTTC. Translated, it gives CAISETLNYGYTF.

This clone appeared once. The chain joins TRBV19 to TRBJ1-1, with 7 bases lining up with TRBD1. In germline, CDR1 is LNHDA, CDR2 SQIVND (reference sequence). V lost 5 bases, J lost 4 bases, and 7 bases stayed unmatched. There are 14 residues in the CDR3. The CDR3 here is CASSSEQGSTEAFF. The CDR3 DNA sequence: TGTGCCAGTAGTTCAGAACAGGGGAGCACTGAAGCTTTCTTT.

This chain joins TRBV11-3 and TRBJ2-7; a possible D gene is TRBD1 (6 bases). The CDR3 spans 14 residues. CDR1 and CDR2 (germline): SGHNT, YENEEA. The ends were cut back, 5 bases at V and 0 bases at J, with 11 bases in the middle. The chain's CDR3 is CASSPQTGSYEQYF. CDR3 coding DNA: TGTGCCAGCAGCCCGCAGACAGGCTCCTACGAGCAGTACTTC.

The chain is built from TRBV18 and TRBJ2-1; D remains ambiguous. The V gene's germline CDR1 is KGHSH and CDR2 LQKENI. This CDR3 region has 16 residues. V lost 2 bases and J lost 0, with 11 bases in between. CDR3 sequence: CASSPIDISSYNEQFF. Here the CDR3 DNA reads TGTGCCAGCTCACCAATCGACATCAGCTCCTACAATGAGCAGTTCTTC.

The rearrangement uses TRBV30 and TRBJ1-2; possible D gene TRBD1, 6 bases. CDR3 length: 15 amino acids. V was clipped by 4 bases and J by 6 bases, with 21 bases between them. Per the germline V gene, CDR1 is GTSNPN and CDR2 is SVGIG (reference sequence). CDR3 in DNA: TGTGCCTGGATGCCCTCCGTGACAGGACGAAATGGCTACACCTTC. Its protein product is CAWMPSVTGRNGYTF.

The gene calls are TRBV11-2 and TRBJ1-3; D perhaps matches TRBD1 (6 bases). This CDR3 has 14 residues. Germline CDR1 and CDR2: SGHAT and FQNNGV. The V gene lost 1 base and the J gene lost 8 bases, with 12 bases spanning the gap. The CDR3 DNA sequence: TGTGCCAGCAGCTTAGGGGGGCATGTGGACACCATATATTTT. Translated: CASSLGGHVDTIYF. The whole variable domain, filled in from reference TRBV11-2 and TRBJ1-3, reads EAGVAQSPRYKIIEKRQSVAFWCNPISGHATLYWYQQILGQGPKLLIQFQNNGVVDDSQLPKDRFSAERLKGVDSTLKIQPAKLEDSAVYLCASSLGGHVDTIYFGEGSWLTVV.

This sequence joins TRBV3-1 (or the pseudogene TRBV3-2) and TRBJ1-4; D gene uncertain. V lost 4 bases to trimming and J lost 7 bases, with 13 bases between them. CDR3 length: 14 amino acids. Per germline, CDR1 LGHDT and CDR2 YNNKEL (reference sequence). CDR3 loop: CASSPRELGEKLFF. The CDR3, as DNA: TGTGCCAGCAGCCCAAGGGAGTTGGGTGAAAAACTGTTTTTT.